This passage covers 3 T cell receptor beta chains from one sample sequenced in a study of breast tumors, draining lymph nodes, adjacent tissues. TCRdb reprocessed the multiplex PCR reads with MiXCR, giving one entry per CDR3 protein. The sample yields roughly 130,000 distinct CDR3 sequences, 30% to 35% seen once. The lymph nodes were axillary draining lymph nodes from breast cancer patients. The sample was axillary lymph node tissue. The origin of the receptors is a female donor with breast cancer. Some clones in this sample may be carry-over from other donors' samples.

This clonotype was seen ten or more times. The rearrangement uses TRBV5-6 and TRBJ2-2; D may match TRBD1 or TRBD2 (5 bases each). From germline, CDR1 is SGHDT and CDR2 YYEEEE. With 4 bases removed from V and 0 bases from J, the gap between germline ends came to 13 bases. The CDR3 spans 16 residues. In DNA, the CDR3 is TGTGCCAGCAGCCAACTAGACAGAACGAACACCGGGGAGCTGTTTTTT. Protein product: CASSQLDRTNTGELFF.

This clonotype was detected many times. The rearrangement joins TRBV6-5 to TRBJ1-5; 7 positions agree with TRBD1. The CDR3 runs to 15 residues. Germline V gene lookup returns CDR1 MNHEY and CDR2 SVGAGI. The J segment lost 3 bases and the V segment lost 4 bases, leaving 6 bases of the junction unmatched. The CDR3, as DNA: TGTGCCAGCAGTTGGCCCGACAGGGTCAATCAGCCCCAGCATTTT. Its protein is CASSWPDRVNQPQHF.

The chain couples TRBV5-1 to TRBJ1-1; no clear D gene. Trimming stripped 6 bases from V and 6 bases from J, with 9 bases between. Germline V gene lookup returns CDR1 SGHRS and CDR2 YFSETQ. This CDR3 has 11 residues. The CDR3 spells CASTRGPEAFF. In DNA, the CDR3 is TGCGCCAGCACGCGAGGGCCTGAAGCTTTCTTT.